This T cell receptor beta chain was documented in a study of graft-versus-host responses after intestinal transplantation. Overall study context: Multivisceral, liver-intestinal, or isolated intestinal transplants were performed in recipients. Recipients uniformly received anti-thymocyte globulin induction, followed by tacrolimus and steroids for approximately 3 years.

Trimming shortened V by 2 bases and J by 1 base, and 12 bases separated the two germline ends. Germline V gives CDR1 SGHDN, CDR2 FVKESK. The CDR3 runs 15 residues. Broader study findings: Recipient bone marrow held GvH clones, some seen earlier in ileum or blood. Circulating GvH clone levels at their peak were associated with HvG declines (early post-transplant).

Profiled with immunoSEQ multiplex PCR; TCRdb holds only in-frame clones, not every one. The data contain approximately 88,000 clones, about nine tenths of them singletons. For this clone: The antigen remains unidentified.

This receptor was taken from a human donor who received an intestinal transplant. Sequenced material: unstimulated CD4+ T cells sorted from spleen or lymph node cells, taken before intestinal transplant. V and J are TRBV14 and TRBJ2-7; tentative D call: TRBD2 (6 bases). CDR3 DNA sequence: TGTGCCAGCAGCCAAACGGCTGGAGGGTCCTACGAGCAGTACTTC. Protein sequence: CASSQTAGGSYEQYF. Variable domain in full (rest from reference TRBV14 and TRBJ2-7): EAGVTQFPSHSVIEKGQTVTLRCDPISGHDNLYWYRRVMGKEIKFLLHFVKESKQDESGMPNNRFLAERTGGTYSTLKVQPAELEDSGVYFCASSQTAGGSYEQYFGPGTRLTVT.